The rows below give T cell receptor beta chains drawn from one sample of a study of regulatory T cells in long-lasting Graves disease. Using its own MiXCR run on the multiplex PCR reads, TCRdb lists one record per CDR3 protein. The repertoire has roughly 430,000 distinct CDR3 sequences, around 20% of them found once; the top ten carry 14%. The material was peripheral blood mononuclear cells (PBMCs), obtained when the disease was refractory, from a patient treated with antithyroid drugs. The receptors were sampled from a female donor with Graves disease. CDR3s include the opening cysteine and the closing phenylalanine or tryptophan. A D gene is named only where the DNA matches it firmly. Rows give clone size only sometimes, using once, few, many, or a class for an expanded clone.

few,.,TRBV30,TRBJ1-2,CAWARGGRNGYTF,TGTGCCTGGGCCCGAGGGGGAAGAAATGGCTACACCTTC
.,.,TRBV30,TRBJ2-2,CAWSVEGNTGELFF,TGTGCCTGGAGTGTCGAGGGTAACACCGGGGAGCTGTTTTTT
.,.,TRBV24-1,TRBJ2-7,CATSDLSAWGHSYEQYF,TGTGCCACCAGTGATCTAAGTGCGTGGGGCCACTCCTACGAGCAGTACTTC
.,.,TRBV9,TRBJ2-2,CASSAGHANTGELFF,TGTGCCAGCAGCGCGGGACACGCGAACACCGGGGAGCTGTTTTTT
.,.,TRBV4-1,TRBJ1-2,CASSQGTGSYGYTF,TGCGCCAGCAGCCAAGGAACAGGGAGCTATGGCTACACCTTC
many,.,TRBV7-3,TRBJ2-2,CASSLTLGQNTGELFF,TGTGCCAGCAGCTTAACGCTTGGGCAGAACACCGGGGAGCTGTTTTTT
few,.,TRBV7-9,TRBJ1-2,CASSATGSYDYTF,TGTGCCAGCAGCGCGACAGGTTCCTATGACTACACCTTC
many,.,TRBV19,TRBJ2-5,CASSTDGQETQYF,TGTGCCAGTAGTACGGACGGGCAAGAGACCCAGTACTTC
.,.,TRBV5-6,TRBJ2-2,CASSYLLELLNTGELFF,TGTGCCAGCAGCTACCTTTTAGAACTCCTGAACACCGGGGAGCTGTTTTTT
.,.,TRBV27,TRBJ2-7,CASSLLGQGSSYEQYF,TGTGCCAGCAGTTTATTGGGGCAGGGGAGCTCCTACGAGCAGTACTTC
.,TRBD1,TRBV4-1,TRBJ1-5,CASSQDSQGSQLGQPQHF,TGCGCCAGCAGCCAAGATTCACAGGGGTCCCAGCTCGGACAGCCCCAGCATTTT
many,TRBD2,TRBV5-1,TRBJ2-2,CASSLSGKLAGELFF,TGCGCCAGCAGCCTTAGCGGGAAGCTCGCCGGGGAGCTGTTTTTT
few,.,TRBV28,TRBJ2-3,CASSRRYGTDTQYF,TGTGCCAGCAGCCGAAGGTATGGCACAGATACGCAGTATTTT
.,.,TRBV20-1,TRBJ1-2,CSAIPGGNYGYTF,TGCAGTGCTATTCCGGGCGGAAACTATGGCTACACCTTC
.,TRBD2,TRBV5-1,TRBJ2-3,CASSSPPTSGAYTDTQYF,TGCGCCAGCAGCTCCCCACCTACTAGCGGGGCATACACAGATACGCAGTATTTT
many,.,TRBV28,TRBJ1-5,CASSLKWQGQPQHF,TGTGCCAGCAGTTTAAAGTGGCAGGGACAGCCCCAGCATTTT
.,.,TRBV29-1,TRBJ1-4,CSVGGPSTNEKLFF,TGCAGCGTTGGAGGTCCCTCAACTAATGAAAAACTGTTTTTT
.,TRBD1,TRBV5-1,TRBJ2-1,CASSFQGDSYNEQFF,TGCGCCAGCAGCTTCCAGGGGGACTCCTACAATGAGCAGTTCTTC
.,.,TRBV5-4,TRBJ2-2,CASSIGLTGMNTGELFF,TGTGCCAGCAGCATTGGACTAACGGGAATGAACACCGGGGAGCTGTTTTTT
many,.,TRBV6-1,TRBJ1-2,CASGNTANYGYTF,TGTGCCAGTGGGAATACAGCTAACTATGGCTACACCTTC
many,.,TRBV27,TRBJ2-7,CASSYQWGYEQYF,TGTGCCAGCAGTTATCAGTGGGGCTACGAGCAGTACTTC
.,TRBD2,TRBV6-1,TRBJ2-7,CASKAGTTYEQYF,TGTGCCAGCAAAGCCGGGACTACTTACGAGCAGTACTTC
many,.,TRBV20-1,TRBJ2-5,CSARGTMGETQYF,TGCAGTGCTAGGGGGACAATGGGGGAGACCCAGTACTTC
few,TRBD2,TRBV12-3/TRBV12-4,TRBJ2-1,CASSVSGSKQFF,TGTGCCAGCAGTGTCAGCGGGAGTAAGCAGTTCTTC